This entry lists 19 T cell receptor beta chains sequenced from one sample in a study of blood T cell repertoires in COVID-19. Profiling relied on immunoSEQ multiplex PCR, and the TCRdb table lists in-frame clones only, not all of them. The data hold roughly 340,000 clones, with around 89% observed a single time. The sample taken for sequencing was PBMCs or T cells enriched from blood (not recorded which). These receptors all come from a man aged 18 to 29 who had recovered from COVID-19.

The chain is built from TRBV7-9 and TRBJ2-7, with 9 bases that match TRBD1. Losses at the gene ends were 5 bases for V and 6 bases for J; bases not matched to a gene: 2. Germline CDR1 is SEHNR and CDR2 is FQNEAQ (reference sequence). The CDR3 runs to 12 residues. CDR3 region: CASSRTGVEQYF. DNA of the CDR3: TGTGCCAGCAGCAGGACAGGGGTCGAGCAGTACTTC.

V and J are TRBV14 and TRBJ1-1; D is undetermined. The CDR3 length is 13 residues. The V end was cut by 7 bases, the J end by 5 bases, with 14 bases between. The germline gives CDR1 SGHDN, CDR2 FVKESK. The CDR3 protein is CASTLGVSTEAFF. The CDR3 DNA sequence: TGTGCCAGCACCCTGGGCGTATCGACTGAAGCTTTCTTT.

The gene calls are TRBV21-1 and TRBJ2-7; no check of the table's D call, TRBD2, against the DNA was made. TRBV21-1 is annotated as a pseudogene. CDR3 size: 17 residues. This CDR3 reads CASSKTFTAGAANEQYF. CDR3 nucleotide sequence: TGTGCCAGCAGCAAAACTTTCACTGCGGGGGCTGCGAACGAGCAGTACTTC.

The rearrangement links TRBV7-2 to TRBJ2-1; tentatively, D is TRBD2 (5 bases). Germline assignment: CDR1 SGHTA and CDR2 FQGNSA. V gave up 5 bases and J gave up 0 bases, with 17 bases separating them. The CDR3 is 17 amino acids. The CDR3 nucleotides read TGTGCCAGCAGCCCCAGATGGGTAGGGAGCTCCTACAATGAGCAGTTCTTC. It codes for CASSPRWVGSSYNEQFF.

This chain links TRBV7-2 with TRBJ2-3; the match to TRBD2 covers 8 bases. Germline trimming cut 5 bases from V and 3 bases from J; bases unmatched to any gene: 4. There are 14 residues in the CDR3. Looked up from germline, CDR1 is SGHTA and CDR2 is FQGNSA. This CDR3 is CASSGSGKTDTQYF. The CDR3, as DNA: TGTGCCAGCAGCGGTAGCGGGAAGACAGATACGCAGTATTTT.

The chain recombines TRBV6-5 with TRBJ1-2; 7 nucleotides match TRBD1. V was clipped by 6 bases and J by 0 bases; unmatched bases: 4. Germline values: CDR1 MNHEY, CDR2 SVGAGI. The CDR3 runs 14 residues. CDR3 sequence: CASRRDSSNYGYTF. CDR3 DNA: TGTGCCAGCAGAAGGGACAGTTCTAACTATGGCTACACCTTC.

V usage is TRBV5-4 and J usage is TRBJ2-2; 7 bases match TRBD2. Germline V gene lookup returns CDR1 SGHNT and CDR2 YYREEE (reference sequence). Unmatched junction bases numbered 6, after V lost 2 bases and J lost 8 bases. CDR3 size: 14 residues. The CDR3 coding sequence is TGTGCCAGCAGCTTACAGACTAGCAATGGGGAGCTGTTTTTT. This sequence encodes CASSLQTSNGELFF.

The chain carries TRBV9 and TRBJ1-1, with D possibly TRBD1 on 5 matching bases. The germline V and J ends were trimmed by 0 bases and 4 bases, with 16 bases remaining between them. CDR1 and CDR2 (germline): SGDLS, YYNGEE. The CDR3 length is 16 residues. As DNA, the CDR3 is TGTGCCAGCAGCGTAGTATCGTCCAGGGTGCCCACTGAAGCTTTCTTT. Translating it yields CASSVVSSRVPTEAFF.

This chain joins TRBV28 and TRBJ1-2; TRBD1 aligns across 8 bases. Germline assignment: CDR1 MDHEN and CDR2 SYDVKM. With 5 bases clipped from V and 3 bases from J, the junction kept 8 bases outside the gene matches. This CDR3 region has 15 residues. The CDR3 sequence is CASSPQDRDYYGYTF. CDR3 bases: TGTGCCAGCAGTCCCCAGGACAGGGATTACTATGGCTACACCTTC.

The rearrangement joins TRBV5-5 to TRBJ1-3, with D unclear. The length of the CDR3 is 15 residues. Germline V gene data show CDR1 as SGHKS and CDR2 as YYEKEE (reference sequence). Between the trimmed V and J ends, which lost 1 base and 4 bases, there was a span of 12 bases. The CDR3 spells CASSLSPSGGNTIYF. DNA for the CDR3: TGTGCCAGCAGCTTGAGTCCTTCGGGGGGAAACACCATATATTTT.

The V call is TRBV6-5, the J call TRBJ1-2; maybe TRBD1 (5 bases). V lost 11 bases and J 6 bases, leaving 16 bases between the germline ends. Germline CDR1 and CDR2: MNHEY and SVGAGI. The CDR3 is 12 residues long. The CDR3 coding sequence is TGTGCCGGGGGGGGAACCGGAAATGGCTACACCTTC. Amino acid sequence: CAGGGTGNGYTF.

V and J are TRBV18 and TRBJ1-2; TRBD1 matches 7 bases. This CDR3 spans 14 amino acids. V gave up 3 bases and J gave up 4 bases; unmatched junction bases: 5. Germline V lookup: CDR1 KGHSH, CDR2 LQKENI. The CDR3 sequence: CASSPGTEGYGYTF. The CDR3 nucleotides read TGTGCCAGCTCACCGGGGACAGAGGGCTATGGCTACACCTTC.

This rearrangement joins TRBV19 to TRBJ1-5, with 8 bases identical to TRBD1. J was trimmed by 5 bases and V by 5 bases; bases with no gene match: 11. The CDR3 loop spans 16 amino acids. The germline CDR1 and CDR2 sequences are LNHDA and SQIVND (reference sequence). This chain's CDR3 is CASSARDRLAHQPQHF. CDR3 DNA: TGTGCCAGTAGTGCGAGGGACAGGCTCGCTCATCAGCCCCAGCATTTT.

This chain links TRBV29-1 with TRBJ2-7; 10 bases match TRBD1. CDR1 is SQVTM, CDR2 ANQGSEA, per germline. V shed 6 bases, J shed 3 bases, and the junction held 8 bases outside the gene matches. This CDR3 is built from 14 residues. The CDR3 region has the DNA TGCAGCGTCTCAACCGGGACAGGGGTCTACGAGCAGTACTTC. It translates to CSVSTGTGVYEQYF.

J is TRBJ1-1 and V is TRBV28; the D is unclear. Trimming took off 3 bases at V and 0 bases at J, with 11 bases between the two ends. This CDR3 region has 15 residues. Germline V gene data show CDR1 as MDHEN and CDR2 as SYDVKM. Here the CDR3 DNA reads TGTGCCAGCAGTTTGGGGAGAGCCTTGAACACTGAAGCTTTCTTT. It codes for CASSLGRALNTEAFF.

V gene TRBV7-9 combines with J gene TRBJ1-5; 8 nucleotides match TRBD1. The CDR3 totals 16 residues. The V segment lost 1 base and the J segment 2 bases; nucleotides outside the gene matches: 4. From germline, CDR1 is SEHNR and CDR2 FQNEAQ (reference sequence). The DNA for the CDR3 is TGTGCCAGCAGCTTAGTCGGGACAGGTGGCAATCAGCCCCAGCATTTT. Translation gives CASSLVGTGGNQPQHF.

The chain uses TRBV25-1 and TRBJ2-1; TRBD2 is a possible D gene (6 bases). V lost 3 bases, J lost 7 bases, and 16 bases lay in between. The CDR3 spans 15 residues. The V gene's germline CDR1 is MGHDK and CDR2 SYGVNS. The CDR3 sequence: CASSDGGPNLNEQFF. In DNA, the CDR3 is TGTGCCAGCAGTGACGGAGGGCCGAATTTAAATGAGCAGTTCTTC.

The rearrangement links TRBV9 to TRBJ2-1, with TRBD2 matching over 11 bases. This CDR3 region has 17 residues. The J segment lost 9 bases and the V segment lost 0 bases, leaving 11 bases of the junction unmatched. CDR1 is SGDLS and CDR2 is YYNGEE in the germline V gene. CDR3 region: CASSVGARTSGSSEQFF. The CDR3 bases are TGTGCCAGCAGCGTAGGAGCAAGAACTAGCGGGAGTTCTGAGCAGTTCTTC.

The chain couples TRBV7-6 to TRBJ1-1; D not resolved. The V gene's germline CDR1 is SGHVS and CDR2 FNYEAQ. The germline V and J ends were trimmed by 2 bases and 2 bases, with 9 bases remaining between them. CDR3 length equals 14 residues. CDR3: CASSLTEANTEAFF. As DNA, the CDR3 is TGTGCCAGCAGCTTAACGGAGGCAAACACTGAAGCTTTCTTT. Drawing the rest from reference TRBV7-6 and TRBJ1-1, the complete variable domain is GAGVSQSPRYKVTKRGQDVALRCDPISGHVSLYWYRQALGQGPEFLTYFNYEAQQDKSGLPNDRFSAERPEGSISTLTIQRTEQRDSAMYRCASSLTEANTEAFFGQGTRLTVV.